This T cell receptor beta chain was identified in a study of control samples from healthy donors and cancer patients. Method: immunoSEQ multiplex PCR; TCRdb's copy keeps in-frame clones and lacks some. The table includes around 180,000 clones, roughly 88% detected once. Between the trimmed V and J ends, which lost 4 bases and 4 bases, there was a span of 16 bases. In germline, CDR1 is SGHVS, CDR2 FQNEAQ. This CDR3 contains 15 residues. Sequenced material: blood. The rearrangement uses TRBV7-8 and TRBJ1-1; no reliable D call. The source is a woman aged 25 to 45 in good health. The CDR3 nucleotides are TGTGCCAGCAGCTCCGGCCGTGGGGAGGGCACTGAAGCTTTCTTT. This codes for CASSSGRGEGTEAFF. Combining the CDR3 with reference TRBV7-8 and TRBJ1-1 gives the whole variable domain GAGVSQSPRYKVAKRGQDVALRCDPISGHVSLFWYQQALGQGPEFLTYFQNEAQLDKSGLPSDRFFAERPEGSVSTLKIQRTQQEDSAVYLCASSSGRGEGTEAFFGQGTRLTVV.